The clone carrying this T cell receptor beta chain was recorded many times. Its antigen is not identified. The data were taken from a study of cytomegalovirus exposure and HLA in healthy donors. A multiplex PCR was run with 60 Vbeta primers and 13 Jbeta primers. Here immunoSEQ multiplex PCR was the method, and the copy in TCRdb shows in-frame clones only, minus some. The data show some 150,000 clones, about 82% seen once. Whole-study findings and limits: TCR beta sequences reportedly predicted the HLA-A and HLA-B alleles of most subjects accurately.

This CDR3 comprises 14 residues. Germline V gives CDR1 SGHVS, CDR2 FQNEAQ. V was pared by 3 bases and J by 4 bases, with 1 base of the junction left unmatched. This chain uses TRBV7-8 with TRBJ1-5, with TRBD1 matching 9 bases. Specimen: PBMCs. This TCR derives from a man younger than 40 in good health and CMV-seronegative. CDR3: CASSFDRGNQPQHF. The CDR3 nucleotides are TGTGCCAGCAGCTTCGACAGGGGGAATCAGCCCCAGCATTTT.